This T cell receptor (beta chain) originates from a study of blood T cell repertoires in COVID-19. Study as a whole: The United States, Italy and Spain provided the acute and convalescent COVID-19 samples.

Enrolled during active infection, Seattle patients were then followed longitudinally. CDR1 SGHRS and CDR2 YFSETQ come from the germline V gene. V shed 2 bases and J shed 4 bases, with 9 bases lying between them. This CDR3 has 14 residues. Original processing notes: Estimation of nucleated cell counts was performed using reference gene primer amplification. Clones were sequenced by immunoSEQ multiplex PCR, and TCRdb holds only the in-frame ones, with some missing. That table is the source of V, J and clone size, and D and trimming were worked out from the DNA. The top ten hold more than 7% of the sample, which has about 180,000 clones, 79% seen once.

This TCR was sampled from a woman aged 55-75 years with COVID-19, enrolled during active disease. This rearrangement joins TRBV5-1 to TRBJ1-4, with D perhaps TRBD1 (5 bases). Sequenced input: peripheral blood. CDR3 bases: TGCGCCAGCAGCTTTCCGGGGGATAATGAAAAACTGTTTTTT. The encoded protein is CASSFPGDNEKLFF.